Sequencing of this TCR beta chain was carried out in a study of response to subunit inactivated influenza vaccine. This clonotype has a count of ten or more. TCRdb re-called the RT-PCR reads through MiXCR, storing one row per CDR3 protein. The top ten hold about a tenth of the sample, which has 700,000 to 900,000 distinct CDR3 sequences, approximately 21% seen once. Germline V gene data show CDR1 as SGHRS and CDR2 as YFSETQ. V lost 2 bases and J lost 2; bases outside the gene matches: 1. The CDR3 length is 14 residues. This receptor was obtained from a man aged 50-59 years who received an inactivated influenza vaccine. Sequenced material: PBMCs from blood, taken 5 days after vaccination. This chain uses TRBV5-1 with TRBJ2-3; 8 bases are a match to TRBD2. CDR3 residues: CASSLAGDTDTQYF. CDR3 DNA sequence: TGCGCCAGCAGCTTAGCGGGAGACACAGATACGCAGTATTTT.